The next 5 T cell receptor beta chains were all read from a single sample in a study of cytomegalovirus exposure and HLA in healthy donors. Libraries were prepared by immunoSEQ multiplex PCR; TCRdb keeps only in-frame clonotypes and omits some of them. The sample carries over 150,000 clones, roughly nine tenths recorded once. The sample consisted of PBMCs. These receptors all come from a young woman in good health and CMV-seropositive.

The chain recombines TRBV28 with TRBJ1-2; 7 positions match TRBD1. There are 14 residues in the CDR3. Unmatched junction bases numbered 12, after V lost 8 bases and J lost 6 bases. The germline V gene encodes CDR1 MDHEN and CDR2 SYDVKM. The CDR3 DNA is TGTGCCAGCGGCCACGAAACAGGGGCGGATGGCTACACCTTC. Translating it yields CASGHETGADGYTF.

The chain uses TRBV6-6 and TRBJ2-7; 12 bases are shared with TRBD1. Germline V CDR1 and CDR2: MNHNY, SVGAGI (reference sequence). The CDR3 has 15 residues. V trimming: 2 bases; J trimming: 4 bases; junction bases outside the gene matches: 3. The CDR3 protein is CASSYRDRGPYEQYF. CDR3 nucleotides: TGTGCCAGCAGTTACCGGGACAGGGGGCCGTACGAGCAGTACTTC.

The J gene is TRBJ2-2, the V gene TRBV6-1; 9 bases fit TRBD1. Per the germline V gene, CDR1 is MNHNS and CDR2 is SASEGT. The CDR3 runs to 13 residues. The V and J ends lost 5 bases and 7 bases, in that order; junction bases with no gene match: 2. CDR3 DNA: TGTGCCAGCAGTCGACAGGGGGACGGGGAGCTGTTTTTT. Encoded protein: CASSRQGDGELFF.

The chain couples TRBV30 to TRBJ1-2; the match to TRBD1 covers 12 bases. V dropped 0 bases and J dropped 7; count of bases not matched to a gene: 6. The CDR3 covers 15 residues. Germline V CDR1 and CDR2: GTSNPN, SVGIG (reference sequence). CDR3 region: CAWSVLGQGASGYTF. CDR3 bases: TGTGCCTGGAGTGTACTGGGACAGGGGGCGTCTGGCTACACCTTC.

This clone turned up a few times. The chain uses TRBV2 and TRBJ1-5; D unclear. V was cut by 2 bases and J by 6 bases, with 11 bases left in between. The germline CDR1 and CDR2 sequences are SNHLY and FYNNEI. The CDR3 runs 14 residues. CDR3 DNA sequence: TGTGCCAGCAGTGAACAGGTGAGCGGTCAGCCCCAGCATTTT. Its protein product is CASSEQVSGQPQHF.